One sample yielded the 28 T cell receptor beta chains listed below, sequenced in a study of spatial heterogeneity in lung cancer. TCRdb ran MiXCR on the 5' RACE reads and lists one entry per CDR3 protein. Among 20,000 or so distinct CDR3 sequences listed, around 3.2% were seen once. The time point here: sample taken at primary tumor resection. Unsorted whole RNA from tumor, nontumor lung or frozen PBMC underwent sequencing. Sequencing used PBMCs, obtained at surgery. The receptors were sampled from a female donor with early-stage non-small cell lung cancer.

The chain employs TRBV25-1 and TRBJ2-3, with 9 bases fitting TRBD2. The V gene's germline CDR1 is MGHDK and CDR2 SYGVNS. With V trimmed by 7 bases and J by 1 base, 3 bases remained unmatched. The CDR3 covers 14 residues. The CDR3, as DNA: TGTGCCAGCACTTTAGCGGGAGGCACAGATACGCAGTATTTT. It encodes CASTLAGGTDTQYF.

This clonotype was recorded at least ten times. V and J are TRBV20-1 and TRBJ2-1; D perhaps matches TRBD2 (6 bases). CDR3 length: 15 amino acids. V was clipped by 0 bases and J by 2 bases, with 11 bases between them. In germline, CDR1 is DFQATT, CDR2 SNEGSKA (reference sequence). The CDR3 DNA sequence: TGCAGTGCTAGAGATTGGGAGGCTACCTACAATGAGCAGTTCTTC. This encodes CSARDWEATYNEQFF.

As for this clonotype: At one end, the junction sequence differs from germline, possibly due to a read error. J is TRBJ2-1 and V is TRBV27, with a possible D match to TRBD1 (6 bases). Germline values: CDR1 MNHEY, CDR2 SMNVEV (reference sequence). The CDR3 has 11 residues. The CDR3 spells CASSLSGTPVF. The CDR3 DNA follows: TGTGCCAGCAGTTTGTCCGGGACACCGGTATTC.

This clonotype has ten or more counts. The gene calls are TRBV12-3 or TRBV12-4 and TRBJ1-1; 7 nucleotides align to TRBD1. V lost 4 bases, J lost 4 bases, and 6 bases stayed unmatched. The CDR3 loop spans 14 amino acids. The CDR3 nucleotides are TGTGCCAGCAGTTATCGACAGGGCAGCACTGAAGCTTTCTTT. It codes for CASSYRQGSTEAFF.

In this sample, this clonotype turned up many times. The CDR3 region has the DNA TGCAGTGCTTCGACAGGGGCGCGGGACACTGAAGCTTTCTTT. This codes for CSASTGARDTEAFF. This sequence joins TRBV20-1 and TRBJ1-1; 8 bases match TRBD1. With 5 bases clipped from V and 3 bases from J, the junction kept 8 bases outside the gene matches. This CDR3 region has 14 residues. Germline V gives CDR1 DFQATT, CDR2 SNEGSKA (reference sequence).

This clonotype was counted ten times or more. This chain joins TRBV7-7 and TRBJ2-1, with D perhaps matching TRBD2 (6 bases). Germline V lookup: CDR1 SSHAT, CDR2 FNYEAQ (reference sequence). This CDR3 region has 13 residues. Trimming pared 5 bases from V and 10 bases from J, leaving 15 bases between. CDR3 loop: CASSPGGDGEQFF. DNA of the CDR3: TGTGCCAGCAGCCCCGGCGGGGACGGAGAGCAGTTCTTC. Looking up the rest from reference TRBV7-7 and TRBJ2-1 gives the full variable domain: GAGVSQSPRYKVTKRGQDVTLRCDPISSHATLYWYQQALGQGPEFLTYFNYEAQPDKSGLPSDRFSAERPEGSISTLTIQRTEQRDSAMYRCASSPGGDGEQFFGPGTRLTVL.

This clonotype was counted ten times or more. It is unclear where the CDR3 begins or ends on the DNA, so no DNA is shown, and the CDR3 is as TCRdb lists it. The chain employs TRBV21-1 and TRBJ1-2; the table's D call of TRBD1 was not tested on the DNA. TRBV21-1 is annotated as a pseudogene. The CDR3 extends over 16 residues, inclusive of both ends. CDR3 sequence: CASRVAWGTGNYGYTF.

This clonotype showed up many times. This sequence joins TRBV9 and TRBJ2-5; D gene unclear. Deletions cut 4 bases from V and 4 bases from J, with 8 bases between. CDR3 length: 12 amino acids. Germline V gene sequence: CDR1 SGDLS, CDR2 YYNGEE. The CDR3 loop is CASSPLGETQYF. CDR3 in DNA: TGTGCCAGCAGCCCCCTGGGAGAGACCCAGTACTTC.

This clonotype was seen many times. V gene TRBV20-1 combines with J gene TRBJ2-1, with 11 positions matching TRBD2. Germline V gene sequence: CDR1 DFQATT, CDR2 SNEGSKA (reference sequence). The J segment lost 4 bases and the V segment lost 1 base, leaving 3 bases of the junction unmatched. There are 15 residues in the CDR3. This CDR3 reads CSARVGTSGYNEQFF. The CDR3, as DNA: TGCAGTGCTAGAGTGGGGACTAGCGGATACAATGAGCAGTTCTTC.

By sample fraction, this clonotype is medium-sized (0.01 to 0.1%). The J gene is TRBJ2-1, the V gene TRBV6-2 or TRBV6-3; 12 nucleotides match TRBD2. Trimming removed 5 bases from V and 5 bases from J; junction bases left unmatched: 7. CDR1 and CDR2 (germline): MNHEY, SVGEGT. The length of the CDR3 is 16 residues. The CDR3: CASSLRLAGVDNEQFF. The CDR3 DNA reads as TGTGCCAGCAGTCTTCGACTAGCGGGAGTAGACAATGAGCAGTTCTTC.

There are many counts of this clonotype. The chain joins TRBV20-1 to TRBJ1-4; 12 bases fit TRBD1. Trimming at V came to 6 bases and at J to 1 base, leaving 9 bases not matched to a gene. In germline, CDR1 is DFQATT, CDR2 SNEGSKA (reference sequence). The CDR3 has 17 residues. CDR3: CSATGTGGAGTNEKLFF. CDR3 sequence (DNA): TGCAGTGCGACCGGGACAGGGGGCGCGGGAACTAATGAAAAACTGTTTTTT.

This clonotype was found many times. The V and J genes are TRBV4-2 and TRBJ2-7; 8 bases match TRBD2. V dropped 8 bases and J dropped 3; count of bases not matched to a gene: 6. Per the germline V gene, CDR1 is LGHNA and CDR2 is YNFKEQ. This CDR3 is built from 13 residues. This chain's CDR3 is CASGRAGGYEQYF. The CDR3 DNA follows: TGTGCCAGCGGCAGGGCGGGAGGCTACGAGCAGTACTTC.

This clonotype was seen at least ten times. The rearrangement links TRBV4-1 to TRBJ2-7; D might be TRBD2 (5 bases). V was shortened by 3 bases and J by 5 bases, with 20 bases between the two germline ends. The germline V gene has CDR1 MGHRA and CDR2 YSYEKL. The CDR3 contains 16 residues. CDR3 bases: TGCGCCAGCAGCCATGGACTCATCGGGAAACCCCACGAGCAGTACTTC. Translating it yields CASSHGLIGKPHEQYF.

This clonotype was picked up a small number of times. The chain has TRBV6-1 and TRBJ2-3; 7 bases agree with TRBD2. V shed 10 bases, J shed 2 bases, and the junction held 12 bases outside the gene matches. The CDR3 runs to 15 residues. In germline, CDR1 is MNHNS, CDR2 SASEGT. CDR3 loop: CATREGGRDTDTQYF. Here the CDR3 DNA reads TGTGCCACCCGCGAGGGCGGGAGAGACACAGATACGCAGTATTTT.

This clonotype was recorded many times. Here the CDR3 reads CASSLYLAPEQFF. The CDR3 DNA is TGTGCCAGCAGTTTATACCTAGCCCCTGAGCAGTTCTTC. V is TRBV28 and J is TRBJ2-1; a weak D match, TRBD2 (5 bases). Trimming took 1 base from V and 9 from J, leaving 10 bases between them. The CDR3 sequence is 13 residues long. CDR1 MDHEN and CDR2 SYDVKM come from the germline V gene.

This clonotype was seen many times. The gene calls are TRBV6-2 or TRBV6-3 and TRBJ2-6; 13 bases are shared with TRBD2. V shed 2 bases, J shed 0 bases, and the junction held 4 bases outside the gene matches. Germline assignment: CDR1 MNHEY and CDR2 SVGEGT. The CDR3 runs to 19 residues. The CDR3 reads CASSYRGTSGNSGANVLTF. The CDR3 DNA follows: TGTGCCAGCAGTTACCGTGGGACTAGCGGGAACTCTGGGGCCAACGTCCTGACTTTC.

This clonotype was found many times. The genes are TRBV6-1 and TRBJ2-5; TRBD1 aligns across 7 bases. This CDR3 spans 14 amino acids. After removal of 6 bases from V and 4 bases from J, the junction contained 8 bases not matched to a gene. Per germline, CDR1 MNHNS and CDR2 SASEGT. DNA for the CDR3: TGTGCCAGCAGCTACAGGGGAATGGGAGAGACCCAGTACTTC. It yields the protein CASSYRGMGETQYF.

In its sample, this clonotype was seen many times. The gene calls are TRBV27 and TRBJ1-1, with D possibly matching TRBD1 (5 bases). The CDR3 covers 14 residues. Trimming took 5 bases from V and 4 from J, leaving 14 bases between them. The germline gives CDR1 MNHEY, CDR2 SMNVEV (reference sequence). CDR3 in DNA: TGTGCCAGCAGTCTCTCGGGACGGCGCACTGAAGCTTTCTTT. Its translation is CASSLSGRRTEAFF.

CDR3 in DNA: TGTGCCAGCAGCCCGGGCGCTTATGGGGAGCTGTTTTTT. It is translated as CASSPGAYGELFF. This chain connects TRBV11-2 to TRBJ2-2; D not resolved. The V gene lost 5 bases and the J gene lost 8 bases, with 12 bases spanning the gap. Germline CDR1 is SGHAT and CDR2 is FQNNGV. The CDR3 is 13 amino acids.

With regard to this clonotype: A single base separates this from a much larger clone, so it may be a read error. The chain combines TRBV20-1 with TRBJ2-3, with 15 bases matching TRBD2. CDR1 DFQATT and CDR2 SNEGSKA come from the germline V gene (reference sequence). The CDR3 is 15 residues long. CDR3 nucleotide sequence: TGCGGCGTAAGAGGACTAGCGGGAGGGAGAGATACGCAGTATTTT. As protein: CGVRGLAGGRDTQYF.

This clonotype was found many times. The chain carries TRBV10-3 and TRBJ2-3; 8 positions match TRBD2. Germline loops: CDR1 ENHRY, CDR2 SYGVKD. J gave up 3 bases and V 10 bases, and 12 bases lay outside the gene matches. CDR3 size: 15 residues. Written as DNA, the CDR3 is TGTGCCACCCATAAAGCGGGAGAGGGGACAGATACGCAGTATTTT. This sequence encodes CATHKAGEGTDTQYF.

This clonotype was seen many times. The chain links TRBV3-1 to TRBJ2-7; 10 nucleotides align to TRBD2. CDR1 and CDR2 (germline): LGHDT, YNNKEL (reference sequence). CDR3 length equals 14 residues. The trim removed 5 bases at V and 4 bases at J, leaving 5 bases unmatched. CDR3 sequence: CASSGGLAAYEQYF. The CDR3 DNA reads TGTGCCAGCAGCGGCGGACTAGCGGCGTACGAGCAGTACTTC.

This clonotype is categorized as medium-sized (0.01 to 0.1%). This chain uses TRBV28 with TRBJ2-3; 10 bases are shared with TRBD2. The junction had 9 bases not matched to a gene; V was cut back by 3 bases and J by 3 bases. Germline values: CDR1 MDHEN, CDR2 SYDVKM. This CDR3 spans 17 amino acids. CDR3 bases: TGTGCCAGCAGTTTCCTCACACTAGCGGGAAGAACAGATACGCAGTATTTT. Residues: CASSFLTLAGRTDTQYF.

The sample holds many counts of this clonotype. The genes are TRBV20-1 and TRBJ1-2; D gene unclear. Germline CDR1 is DFQATT and CDR2 is SNEGSKA (reference sequence). With 0 bases removed from V and 0 bases from J, the gap between germline ends came to 11 bases. The CDR3 covers 15 residues. This chain's CDR3 is CSARDRTDANYGYTF. The CDR3 DNA sequence: TGCAGTGCTAGAGATCGGACGGATGCTAACTATGGCTACACCTTC.

This clonotype was counted only a few times. The genes are TRBV7-6 and TRBJ1-1, with a possible D match to TRBD1 (6 bases). The length of the CDR3 is 14 residues. The V gene lost 4 bases and the J gene lost 2 bases, with 11 bases spanning the gap. CDR1 is SGHVS, CDR2 FNYEAQ, per germline. The CDR3 coding sequence is TGTGCCAGCAGCTCCGCAGGGGCTAACACTGAAGCTTTCTTT. It translates to CASSSAGANTEAFF. Complete variable domain (other parts from reference TRBV7-6 and TRBJ1-1): GAGVSQSPRYKVTKRGQDVALRCDPISGHVSLYWYRQALGQGPEFLTYFNYEAQQDKSGLPNDRFSAERPEGSISTLTIQRTEQRDSAMYRCASSSAGANTEAFFGQGTRLTVV.

This clonotype was seen ten or more times. The CDR3 bases are TGCGCCACCAAACGGCGTGAGGACAGGCCTAAGGGGGGCTACACCTTC. Translated, it gives CATKRREDRPKGGYTF. This chain uses TRBV23-1 with TRBJ1-2, with 7 bases aligning to TRBD1. TRBV23-1 carries the ORF label, with uncertain function. The CDR3 extends over 16 amino acids. The V and J ends lost 10 bases and 8 bases, in that order; junction bases with no gene match: 22.

This clonotype was found many times. This chain uses TRBV6-2 or TRBV6-3 with TRBJ2-5, with 7 bases identical to TRBD2. The germline gives CDR1 MNHEY, CDR2 SVGEGT. With V trimmed by 2 bases and J by 2 bases, 2 bases remained unmatched. CDR3 length: 14 residues. DNA for the CDR3: TGTGCCAGCAGTTACGGGGGGGGTCAAGAGACCCAGTACTTC. Encoded protein: CASSYGGGQETQYF.

This clonotype has a count of ten or more. V and J are TRBV28 and TRBJ2-2; either TRBD1 or TRBD2 may supply D (5 bases each). Trimming took off 4 bases at V and 4 bases at J, with 16 bases between the two ends. CDR1 is MDHEN, CDR2 SYDVKM, per germline. The CDR3 consists of 16 residues. The CDR3 here is CASSYRVGVRTGELFF. Written as DNA, the CDR3 is TGTGCCAGCAGTTACCGGGTGGGGGTGCGCACCGGGGAGCTGTTTTTT.